One sample yielded the 21 T cell receptor beta chains listed below, sequenced in a study of T cell responses to AZD1222 COVID-19 vaccine. The data were produced by immunoSEQ multiplex PCR, yet TCRdb's version contains in-frame clones alone and is incomplete. The table lists about 180,000 clones, 85% to 90% of them singletons. Sequenced here: peripheral blood, sampled on day 0 of AZD1222 vaccination. The receptors here all came from an adult in good health.

J is TRBJ1-6 and V is TRBV3-1 (or the pseudogene TRBV3-2); TRBD1 aligns across 7 bases. The CDR3 extends over 15 amino acids. CDR1 is LGHDT and CDR2 is YNNKEL in the germline V gene (reference sequence). V trimming: 2 bases; J trimming: 6 bases; junction bases outside the gene matches: 4. DNA for the CDR3: TGTGCCAGCAGCCAAAACAGGGGAGGTAATTCACCCCTCCACTTT. This codes for CASSQNRGGNSPLHF.

The chain joins TRBV4-3 to TRBJ2-2; TRBD1 is a possible D gene (6 bases). The V end lost 4 bases, the J end lost 0 bases, and 15 bases lay between the germline ends. The germline gives CDR1 LGHNA, CDR2 YSLEER. This CDR3 spans 17 amino acids. The CDR3 bases are TGCGCCAGCAGCCGATACGGGACACCACCGAACACCGGGGAGCTGTTTTTT. Translated: CASSRYGTPPNTGELFF.

V gene TRBV5-1 combines with J gene TRBJ2-5; 11 bases fit TRBD2. From germline, CDR1 is SGHRS and CDR2 YFSETQ. This CDR3 is built from 15 residues. Germline trimming cut 3 bases from V and 2 bases from J; bases unmatched to any gene: 3. The CDR3 is CASSSGTSGQETQYF. CDR3 DNA sequence: TGCGCCAGCAGCTCGGGGACTAGCGGACAAGAGACCCAGTACTTC.

This clone was seen just once. CDR3 residues: CASSLRQAGNTIYF. The CDR3 bases are TGTGCCAGCAGCTTAAGACAGGCTGGAAACACCATATATTTT. The chain combines TRBV7-9 with TRBJ1-3; weak D call: TRBD1 (6 bases). This CDR3 has 14 amino acids. V dropped 2 bases and J dropped 2 bases, with 7 bases sitting between them. CDR1 is SEHNR and CDR2 is FQNEAQ in the germline V gene (reference sequence).

The rearrangement joins TRBV11-1 to TRBJ1-2; TRBD1 aligns across 8 bases. Germline lookup yields CDR1 SGHAT and CDR2 FQDESV (reference sequence). V dropped 5 bases and J dropped 6; count of bases not matched to a gene: 8. The CDR3 spans 14 residues. The CDR3 DNA reads as TGTGCCAGCAGCCGAAACCAGGGGGCGAATGGCTACACCTTC. Amino acids: CASSRNQGANGYTF.

The rearrangement joins TRBV3-1 (or the pseudogene TRBV3-2) to TRBJ1-6, with a possible D match to TRBD1 (6 bases). Germline V gene data show CDR1 as LGHDT and CDR2 as YNNKEL (reference sequence). This CDR3 region has 15 residues. V lost 4 bases and J lost 7, with 14 bases in between. The CDR3 reads CASSPSQGGNSPLHF. The CDR3 DNA follows: TGTGCCAGCAGCCCCTCACAGGGTGGGAATTCACCCCTCCACTTT.

V gene TRBV5-1 combines with J gene TRBJ1-4; TRBD1 agrees at 8 bases. The CDR3 totals 17 residues. V shed 1 base and J 3 bases; nucleotides not matched to a gene: 8. The V gene's germline CDR1 is SGHRS and CDR2 YFSETQ. CDR3 bases: TGCGCCAGCAGCTTGACAGGGGGTATTGCTGCTAATGAAAAACTGTTTTTT. This translates into CASSLTGGIAANEKLFF.

CDR3 nucleotides: TGTGCCAGCTCACGGCAGGGTGATAGCAATCAGCCCCAGCATTTT. It codes for CASSRQGDSNQPQHF. The V and J genes are TRBV18 and TRBJ1-5; D may be TRBD1 (5 bases). CDR3 length equals 15 residues. The germline gives CDR1 KGHSH, CDR2 LQKENI. V was shortened by 4 bases and J by 0 bases, with 10 bases between the two germline ends.

This chain uses TRBV11-1 with TRBJ1-1; D ambiguous. Germline-derived CDR1 and CDR2 are SGHAT and FQDESV (reference sequence). Trimming removed 8 bases at V and 0 bases at J, with 19 bases between. The CDR3 runs to 16 residues. DNA for the CDR3: TGTGCCAGCCTCCCCAGAGGTCAGGTGATGAACACTGAAGCTTTCTTT. It codes for CASLPRGQVMNTEAFF.

This chain uses TRBV5-3 with TRBJ1-5; D may be TRBD1 (6 bases). TRBV5-3 is recorded as an ORF, its role being uncertain. The CDR3 has 19 residues. Trimming took off 4 bases at V and 2 bases at J, with 25 bases between the two ends. CDR3 in DNA: TGTGCCAGAAGCCGCCCTAGTAGTGGGACACCGAAGGGCAATCAGCCCCAGCATTTT. This gives the protein CARSRPSSGTPKGNQPQHF.

The CDR3 nucleotides are TGTGCCAGCAGCTTATGGGGGGGAGGAGAGACCCAGTACTTC. Protein sequence: CASSLWGGGETQYF. This chain links TRBV7-9 with TRBJ2-5; 7 nucleotides line up with TRBD2. Germline CDR1 SEHNR, CDR2 FQNEAQ (reference sequence). The trim removed 2 bases at V and 4 bases at J, leaving 4 bases unmatched. This CDR3 has 14 residues.

This sequence joins TRBV11-1 and TRBJ1-6; no clear D gene. Trimming removed 6 bases at V and 6 bases at J, with 18 bases between. Germline V gene data show CDR1 as SGHAT and CDR2 as FQDESV (reference sequence). CDR3 length: 16 amino acids. CDR3 loop: CASRDHPGTGNSPLHF. Here the CDR3 DNA reads TGTGCCAGCAGAGATCATCCGGGAACCGGTAATTCACCCCTCCACTTT.

CDR3 loop: CACRALLSGANVLTF. The DNA for the CDR3 is TGTGCCTGCCGGGCCCTGCTCTCTGGGGCCAACGTCCTGACTTTC. The V gene is TRBV6-5, the J gene TRBJ2-6; D gene unclear. Trimming took off 11 bases at V and 0 bases at J, with 14 bases between the two ends. Germline V CDR1 and CDR2: MNHEY, SVGAGI. The CDR3 is 15 amino acids.

A single count supports this clone. This chain connects TRBV6-5 to TRBJ1-1, with TRBD1 matching 7 bases. Trimming cost V 6 bases and J 5 bases; bases outside gene matches: 3. The V gene's germline CDR1 is MNHEY and CDR2 SVGAGI. The CDR3 has 12 amino acids. CDR3 protein: CASRTGVTEAFF. CDR3 DNA: TGTGCCAGCAGAACAGGGGTTACTGAAGCTTTCTTT.

The rearrangement joins TRBV24-1 to TRBJ2-3; D remains ambiguous. With 1 base removed from V and 0 bases from J, the gap between germline ends came to 10 bases. Germline CDR1 reads KGHDR; CDR2 reads SFDVKD. This CDR3 has 16 residues. The DNA for the CDR3 is TGTGCCACCAGTGATTTTACAGCCTCGAGCACAGATACGCAGTATTTT. Translated: CATSDFTASSTDTQYF.

V usage is TRBV19 and J usage is TRBJ2-1; 10 positions match TRBD2. V lost 3 bases, J lost 5 bases, and 4 bases stayed unmatched. The CDR3 is 15 amino acids. Germline loops: CDR1 LNHDA, CDR2 SQIVND (reference sequence). CDR3 in DNA: TGTGCCAGTAGTATTCCTAGCGGGAGCCACAATGAGCAGTTCTTC. This encodes CASSIPSGSHNEQFF.

The chain recombines TRBV6-2 or TRBV6-3 with TRBJ2-7; D gene unclear. The CDR3 runs to 12 residues. CDR1 MNHEY and CDR2 SVGEGT come from the germline V gene. Between the trimmed V and J ends, which lost 5 bases and 4 bases, there was a span of 9 bases. CDR3 nucleotide sequence: TGTGCCAGCAGTGCTAATTCATACGAGCAGTACTTC. Protein sequence: CASSANSYEQYF.

This rearrangement joins TRBV10-2 to TRBJ2-5; maybe TRBD2 (5 bases). V lost 10 bases, J lost 5 bases, and 17 bases lay in between. CDR1 is WSHSY and CDR2 is SAAADI in the germline V gene. The CDR3 is made up of 13 amino acids. The CDR3 reads CATRLTGIETQYF. CDR3 sequence (DNA): TGCGCCACCCGCCTTACGGGAATTGAGACCCAGTACTTC.

This rearrangement joins TRBV18 to TRBJ1-1; TRBD1 agrees at 8 bases. J lost 1 base, V lost 3 bases, and 4 bases had no gene match. This CDR3 spans 15 amino acids. Germline V lookup: CDR1 KGHSH, CDR2 LQKENI. As DNA, the CDR3 is TGTGCCAGCTCACCCGGACAGGGCGGGAACACTGAAGCTTTCTTT. The encoded protein is CASSPGQGGNTEAFF. The full variable domain, in which reference TRBV18 and TRBJ1-1 provide the parts outside the CDR3, is NAGVMQNPRHLVRRRGQEARLRCSPMKGHSHVYWYRQLPEEGLKFMVYLQKENIIDESGMPKERFSAEFPKEGPSILRIQQVVRGDSAAYFCASSPGQGGNTEAFFGQGTRLTVV.

The rearrangement joins TRBV16 to TRBJ1-5; no firm D call. V was clipped by 3 bases and J by 12 bases, with 12 bases between them. The CDR3 is 12 residues long. Germline CDR1 KGHSY, CDR2 FQNENV. The DNA of the CDR3 is TGTGCCAGCAGCCACTGGGCCAGACACCAGCATTTT. Amino acid sequence: CASSHWARHQHF.

The chain employs TRBV24-1 and TRBJ2-3, with no clear D. In germline, CDR1 is KGHDR, CDR2 SFDVKD. The CDR3 has 15 residues. V gave up 2 bases and J gave up 0 bases, with 8 bases separating them. CDR3 protein: CATSDSPDSTDTQYF. DNA of the CDR3: TGTGCCACCAGTGATTCCCCGGACAGCACAGATACGCAGTATTTT.